These T cell receptor beta chains were read from a single sample in a study of blood T cell repertoires in COVID-19. Profiled with immunoSEQ multiplex PCR; TCRdb holds only in-frame clones, not every one. The sample contains about 370,000 clones, roughly 86% of which appear only once. Material for sequencing was peripheral blood. The receptor set was obtained from a woman under 40 with COVID-19, enrolled during active disease. The CDR3 runs from the conserved cysteine through the conserved F or W. D genes are given only for firm matches. Size is stated for part of the rows, as once, few or many counts, or as a class when the clone is expanded.

TRBV5-1	TRBJ2-1	TRBD2	many	CASSLQVAGNEQFF	TGCGCCAGCAGCTTACAGGTAGCGGGCAATGAGCAGTTCTTC
TRBV28	TRBJ1-6	.	.	CASSLRRGGSPLHF	TGTGCCAGCAGTTTAAGACGAGGGGGTTCACCCCTCCACTTT
TRBV20-1	TRBJ1-1	.	once	CSARRSTEAFF	TGCAGTGCTAGGAGGAGTACTGAAGCTTTCTTT
TRBV15	TRBJ2-4	.	once	CATSRGRGARDIQYF	TGTGCCACCAGCAGAGGTCGGGGGGCCAGGGACATTCAGTACTTC
TRBV9	TRBJ1-2	.	.	CASSAGLAGYGYTF	TGTGCCAGCAGCGCGGGATTAGCGGGGTATGGCTACACCTTC
TRBV18	TRBJ1-5	.	.	CASSQGQNSNQPQHF	TGTGCCAGCTCACAAGGACAGAATAGCAATCAGCCCCAGCATTTT
TRBV7-2	TRBJ2-1	.	.	CASSPDRSSYNEQFF	TGTGCCAGCAGCCCAGACAGGAGCTCCTACAATGAGCAGTTCTTC
TRBV3-1/TRBV3-2	TRBJ2-7	.	once	CASSRVAAGYSYEQYF	TGTGCCAGCAGCCGCGTCGCCGCGGGGTATTCCTACGAGCAGTACTTC
TRBV12-3/TRBV12-4	TRBJ2-7	.	.	CASSFSGEQYF	TGTGCCAGCAGTTTTTCAGGCGAGCAGTACTTC
TRBV7-2	TRBJ1-2	TRBD1	.	CASSSVPGGGYTF	TGTGCCAGCAGCTCCGTTCCAGGGGGGGGCTACACCTTC
TRBV5-1	TRBJ2-2	.	.	CASSLARGTGHGELFF	TGCGCCAGCAGCTTGGCCCGGGGGACGGGTCACGGGGAGCTGTTTTTT
TRBV5-4	TRBJ2-1	TRBD2	.	CASSPGLAGVNEQFF	TGTGCCAGCAGCCCGGGACTAGCGGGGGTCAATGAGCAGTTCTTC
TRBV7-2	TRBJ2-5	TRBD2	.	CASSPPGLAVQETQYF	TGTGCCAGCAGCCCCCCGGGACTAGCGGTCCAAGAGACCCAGTACTTC
TRBV19	TRBJ2-1	TRBD2	.	CASRDLLAGGGNEQFF	TGTGCCAGTAGAGACCTACTAGCGGGAGGGGGGAATGAGCAGTTCTTC
TRBV11-1	TRBJ2-1	TRBD2	.	CASSLGLGNEQFF	TGTGCCAGCAGCTTGGGACTAGGGAATGAGCAGTTCTTC
TRBV28	TRBJ1-2	.	many	CASSLAPYGYTF	TGTGCCAGCAGTTTGGCTCCCTATGGCTACACCTTC
TRBV28	TRBJ1-5	TRBD1	.	CASRLRDRVNQPQHF	TGTGCCAGCAGACTCCGGGACAGGGTTAATCAGCCCCAGCATTTT
TRBV10-3	TRBJ2-7	.	.	CAISDTTVYEQYF	TGTGCCATCAGTGACACGACTGTCTACGAGCAGTACTTC
TRBV18	TRBJ2-7	.	.	CASSPEDRVEQYF	TGTGCCAGCTCACCGGAAGACAGAGTAGAGCAGTACTTC
TRBV30	TRBJ1-4	.	.	CAWSVRAVNEKLFF	TGTGCCTGGAGTGTCAGGGCTGTTAATGAAAAACTGTTTTTT
TRBV25-1	TRBJ2-5	.	.	CASSRAGQETQYF	TGTGCCAGCAGTCGGGCGGGACAAGAGACCCAGTACTTC
TRBV6-1	TRBJ2-3	TRBD2	.	CASSDRVTGREGRYTQYF	TGTGCCAGCAGTGACCGAGTGACTGGGCGGGAGGGCCGATATACGCAGTATTTT
TRBV30	TRBJ2-3	.	few	CAWSEAGTGSSDTQYF	TGTGCCTGGAGTGAGGCGGGCACGGGGAGTTCAGATACGCAGTATTTT
TRBV7-3	TRBJ2-1	TRBD1	.	CASSSQGGHEQFF	TGTGCCAGCAGCTCACAGGGGGGCCATGAGCAGTTCTTC
TRBV27	TRBJ2-3	TRBD2	.	CASRPGGDTQYF	TGTGCCAGCAGACCCGGGGGGGATACGCAGTATTTT
TRBV28	TRBJ1-5	.	few	CASSFPNQPQHF	TGTGCCAGCAGCTTCCCCAATCAGCCCCAGCATTTT
TRBV7-9	TRBJ2-6	TRBD1	.	CASSLPSVGQGPGANVLTF	TGTGCCAGCAGCTTACCCTCGGTTGGACAGGGACCTGGGGCCAACGTCCTGACTTTC